The 9 T cell receptor beta chains listed next were all sequenced from one sample in a study of cytomegalovirus exposure and HLA in healthy donors. PCR was performed using 60 Vbeta and 13 Jbeta primers. The method was immunoSEQ multiplex PCR; TCRdb's version includes in-frame clones alone and lacks a portion of them. This sample has about 250,000 clones, with about nine tenths found just once. Sequenced material: PBMCs. The receptors stem from a girl under 10 years old in good health and CMV-seronegative.

This chain joins TRBV4-1 and TRBJ2-2, with 7 bases lining up with TRBD1. Per the germline V gene, CDR1 is MGHRA and CDR2 is YSYEKL. Trimming cost V 0 bases and J 3 bases; bases outside gene matches: 7. The CDR3 has 17 amino acids. CDR3 protein: CASSQDLGQRDTGELFF. CDR3 DNA: TGCGCCAGCAGCCAAGATCTGGGACAGAGAGACACCGGGGAGCTGTTTTTT.

The rearrangement joins TRBV4-1 to TRBJ2-7, with TRBD2 matching 8 bases. The CDR3 runs 14 residues. The junction had 9 bases not matched to a gene; V was cut back by 8 bases and J by 3 bases. The germline V gene encodes CDR1 MGHRA and CDR2 YSYEKL. CDR3 sequence reads: CASSVGSGDYEQYF. CDR3 sequence (DNA): TGCGCCAGCTCGGTGGGTAGCGGGGACTACGAGCAGTACTTC.

This chain links TRBV18 with TRBJ2-3, with D perhaps TRBD1 (5 bases). CDR3 length equals 13 residues. From germline, CDR1 is KGHSH and CDR2 LQKENI. Trimming removed 6 bases at V and 8 bases at J, with 15 bases between. This CDR3 reads CASSPRGEATQYF. For the CDR3, the DNA is TGTGCCAGCTCGCCAAGGGGCGAGGCTACGCAGTATTTT.

J is TRBJ1-1 and V is TRBV5-1; weak D call: TRBD1 (6 bases). Germline V gene lookup returns CDR1 SGHRS and CDR2 YFSETQ. The V end lost 4 bases, the J end lost 4 bases, and 8 bases lay between the germline ends. CDR3 length: 12 amino acids. The CDR3 coding sequence is TGCGCCAGCAGCCAACAGGGCACTGAAGCTTTCTTT. Protein sequence: CASSQQGTEAFF.

The CDR3 loop reads CASSLNMLAGKNTGELFF. The CDR3 bases are TGTGCCAGCAGCTTAAATATGTTAGCGGGAAAGAACACCGGGGAGCTGTTTTTT. This rearrangement joins TRBV7-9 to TRBJ2-2, with 8 bases identical to TRBD2. The CDR3 has 18 residues. V gave up 2 bases and J gave up 1 base; unmatched junction bases: 9. The germline V gene has CDR1 SEHNR and CDR2 FQNEAQ (reference sequence).

The V and J genes are TRBV18 and TRBJ1-4; D is perhaps TRBD1 (5 bases). Trimming removed 0 bases from V and 4 bases from J, with 9 bases in between. The CDR3 contains 15 residues. In germline, CDR1 is KGHSH, CDR2 LQKENI. CDR3 in DNA: TGTGCCAGCTCACCACCGGGACTGATTAATGAAAAACTGTTTTTT. Protein product: CASSPPGLINEKLFF.

The chain recombines TRBV15 with TRBJ2-1; 9 bases match TRBD2. After removal of 5 bases from V and 12 bases from J, the junction contained 14 bases not matched to a gene. Germline V gives CDR1 LNHNV, CDR2 YYDKDF (reference sequence). The CDR3 covers 15 residues. This CDR3 reads CATSPASGATRGQFF. Written as DNA, the CDR3 is TGTGCCACCAGCCCAGCTAGCGGGGCTACCCGCGGGCAGTTCTTC.

V and J are TRBV2 and TRBJ1-2; TRBD1 might be the D (6 bases). Germline V CDR1 and CDR2: SNHLY, FYNNEI. Deletions cut 6 bases from V and 2 bases from J, with 19 bases between. The CDR3 consists of 16 residues. DNA for the CDR3: TGTGCCAGCAGAGAATCCCCCAGGGGATTGAACTATGGCTACACCTTC. It translates to CASRESPRGLNYGYTF.

This chain connects TRBV13 to TRBJ2-1; TRBD2 aligns across 7 bases. The ends lost 7 bases at V and 2 bases at J; junction bases unmatched: 8. This CDR3 is 15 amino acids long. Per germline, CDR1 PRHDT and CDR2 FYEKMQ (reference sequence). The CDR3 here is CASNDRAGAYNEQFF. The DNA of the CDR3 is TGTGCCAGCAACGATCGCGCGGGGGCCTACAATGAGCAGTTCTTC.